This TCR beta chain is drawn from a study of T cell responses to AZD1222 COVID-19 vaccine. Regarding the study as a whole: When two AZD1222 doses had been given, Spike-specific TCR breadth and depth rose.

With regard to this clone: Its antigen is not identified.

Using immunoSEQ multiplex PCR, the repertoire was profiled, and TCRdb retains in-frame clones only, with some absent. The data contain about 140,000 clones, 80% to 95% of them seen just once; the ten biggest clones take up about 3.8%. With V trimmed by 0 bases and J by 3 bases, 8 bases remained unmatched. The CDR3 spans 16 residues. Germline V CDR1 and CDR2: MGHRA, YSYEKL. The sequence came from an adult in good health. Source: peripheral blood, taken on day 0 of AZD1222 vaccination. This chain connects TRBV4-1 to TRBJ2-7; 7 nucleotides match TRBD1. The CDR3 here is CASSQDRTGPHYEQYF. The CDR3, as DNA: TGCGCCAGCAGCCAAGATCGGACAGGTCCCCACTACGAGCAGTACTTC.